The 19 T cell receptor beta chains listed next were all sequenced from one sample in a study of esophageal squamous cell carcinoma under preoperative chemotherapy. TCRdb processed the PCR reads anew with MiXCR; each CDR3 protein has one entry. The sample contains over 10,000 distinct CDR3 sequences, approximately 51% of which appear only once. Sample time point: before preoperative PTX-NDP chemotherapy. This specimen was collected from a patient given preoperative chemotherapy. Source of these receptors: a human donor with esophageal squamous cell carcinoma. The donor label of this sample is uncertain.

In this sample, this clonotype turned up a few times. The J gene is TRBJ2-5, the V gene TRBV10-1; 9 bases align to TRBD2. Trimming at V came to 3 bases and at J to 4 bases, leaving 9 bases not matched to a gene. Germline loops: CDR1 WNHNN, CDR2 SYGVQD (reference sequence). The CDR3 extends over 16 amino acids. The CDR3 bases are TGCGCCAGCAGTGATCAGGGTAGCGGGAGTCGAGAGACCCAGTACTTC. Protein product: CASSDQGSGSRETQYF.

Here the CDR3 reads CASRTGTVPFREQFF. CDR3 DNA: TGTGCCAGCAGAACCGGGACAGTCCCCTTCCGGGAGCAGTTCTTC. The chain carries TRBV6-1 and TRBJ2-5; 7 bases are shared with TRBD1. The DNA end favors TRBJ2-1, so the J call may be wrong. The germline V gene has CDR1 MNHNS and CDR2 SASEGT. The CDR3 extends over 15 amino acids.

This chain uses TRBV6-1 with TRBJ2-3; perhaps TRBD2 as D (6 bases). Trimming took off 9 bases at V and 5 bases at J, with 21 bases between the two ends. Germline assignment: CDR1 MNHNS and CDR2 SASEGT. CDR3 length: 15 amino acids. The CDR3 is CARGPGGRDQDTQYF. The CDR3, as DNA: TGTGCCAGGGGTCCCGGGGGACGGGACCAAGATACGCAGTATTTT.

About this clonotype: This may arise from a read error, as a much more abundant clone is one base away. The CDR3 loop reads CASGQGQALETRYF. CDR3 coding DNA: TGTGCCAGCGGGCAAGGACAGGCGTTAGAGACCCGGTACTTC. V is TRBV6-1 and J is TRBJ2-1, with 7 bases lining up with TRBD1. The length of the CDR3 is 14 residues. Germline V gives CDR1 MNHNS, CDR2 SASEGT.

J is TRBJ2-3 and V is TRBV6-1; 14 bases align to TRBD2. Germline CDR1 MNHNS, CDR2 SASEGT. The trim removed 4 bases at V and 4 bases at J, leaving 1 base unmatched. The CDR3 runs 15 residues. CDR3 bases: TGTGCCAGCAGTGGACTAGCGGGAGGGCCAGATACGCAGTATTTT. Protein: CASSGLAGGPDTQYF.

The rearrangement joins TRBV6-1 to TRBJ1-1, with D possibly being TRBD1 (6 bases). Germline loops: CDR1 MNHNS, CDR2 SASEGT. The CDR3 is made up of 13 amino acids. Trimming removed 6 bases from V and 7 bases from J, with 15 bases in between. The CDR3 DNA is TGTGCCAGCAGCCTTGGACAGCGGCTTGAAGCTTTCTTT. Encoded protein: CASSLGQRLEAFF.

This clonotype is labeled as medium-sized (0.01 to 0.1%). V is TRBV7-2 and J is TRBJ2-1; 7 positions agree with TRBD1. Matching the DNA end better, TRBJ2-5 makes the J call doubtful. Germline V CDR1 and CDR2: SGHTA, FQGNSA. CDR3 length: 17 residues. The CDR3 DNA reads TGTGCCAGCAGCTTATCCAGGGGACAGAGGGTTTGGGAGACCCAGTACTTC. Translation gives CASSLSRGQRVWETQYF.

Relative to its sample, this clonotype is medium-sized. This chain links TRBV6-5 with TRBJ2-1; 7 nucleotides line up with TRBD2. The length of the CDR3 is 13 residues. CDR1 is MNHEY and CDR2 is SVGAGI in the germline V gene. After removal of 2 bases from V and 9 bases from J, the junction contained 4 bases not matched to a gene. CDR3 DNA sequence: TGTGCCAGCAGTTACGATCCGGGAGGTGAGCAGTTCTTC. Translating it yields CASSYDPGGEQFF.

The chain uses TRBV6-1 and TRBJ2-2; TRBD2 is a possible D gene (5 bases). Trimming removed 8 bases from V and 1 base from J, with 11 bases in between. The germline gives CDR1 MNHNS, CDR2 SASEGT. This CDR3 contains 14 residues. CDR3 DNA: TGTGCCAGCCTTGAGCGGAAGAACACCGGGGAGCTGTTTTTT. The encoded protein is CASLERKNTGELFF.

The chain is built from TRBV27 and TRBJ2-3; D gene uncertain. Germline V lookup: CDR1 MNHEY, CDR2 SMNVEV (reference sequence). The CDR3 has 12 amino acids. Trimming took 7 bases from V and 4 from J, leaving 9 bases between them. DNA for the CDR3: TGTGCCAGCACCTCACCCCCAGATACGCAGTATTTT. It encodes CASTSPPDTQYF.

The chain links TRBV7-6 to TRBJ2-1, with TRBD1 identical over 9 bases. With V trimmed by 1 base and J by 10 bases, 2 bases remained unmatched. Germline V gene sequence: CDR1 SGHVS, CDR2 FNYEAQ. The CDR3 totals 13 residues. CDR3 in DNA: TGTGCCAGCAGCTTAGTTACAGGGGGCGAGCAGTTCTTC. This sequence encodes CASSLVTGGEQFF.

There are a few counts of this clonotype. V is TRBV7-6 and J is TRBJ2-1, with TRBD1 matching 9 bases. The J call may be wrong; the DNA end is better matched by TRBJ2-7. The CDR3 has 20 amino acids. Germline V lookup: CDR1 SGHVS, CDR2 FNYEAQ. CDR3 in amino acids: CASSLQPGTGTTGTQLVQYF. DNA of the CDR3: TGTGCCAGCAGCTTACAGCCCGGGACAGGGACTACCGGGACGCAGTTGGTGCAGTACTTC.

The V and J genes are TRBV6-1 and TRBJ1-6; the match to TRBD1 covers 8 bases. V shed 6 bases, J shed 7 bases, and the junction held 11 bases outside the gene matches. The CDR3 length is 16 residues. Germline V gene data show CDR1 as MNHNS and CDR2 as SASEGT. The CDR3 spells CASSQRQGIRNSPLHF. The DNA for the CDR3 is TGTGCCAGCAGCCAAAGACAGGGGATCAGGAATTCACCCCTCCACTTT.

At least ten counts were recorded for this clonotype. V is TRBV11-3 and J is TRBJ2-1; 15 bases are shared with TRBD2. Germline CDR1 and CDR2: SGHNT and YENEEA. The CDR3 loop spans 15 amino acids. V gave up 5 bases and J gave up 6 bases; unmatched junction bases: 2. The CDR3 loop is CASSPGLAGGNEQFF. CDR3 DNA: TGTGCCAGCAGCCCGGGACTAGCGGGGGGCAATGAGCAGTTCTTC.

The gene calls are TRBV6-1 and TRBJ2-3; no reliable D call. Looked up from germline, CDR1 is MNHNS and CDR2 is SASEGT. This CDR3 has 14 amino acids. The CDR3 spells CASREAWSTGTQYF. CDR3 sequence (DNA): TGTGCGAGCCGTGAAGCTTGGAGCACCGGGACGCAGTATTTT.

Points on this clonotype: An end of the junction does not agree with germline; a read error may underlie this. The chain combines TRBV6-1 with TRBJ2-4, with no clear D. Germline assignment: CDR1 MNHNS and CDR2 SASEGT. The length of the CDR3 is 13 residues. In DNA, the CDR3 is TGTGCAAGTTCTCTCTATCCCAAAGACATTCAGTACTTC. Amino acids: CASSLYPKDIQYF.

This chain uses TRBV6-1 with TRBJ2-1, with TRBD2 matching over 7 bases. Germline CDR1 reads MNHNS; CDR2 reads SASEGT. The V segment lost 2 bases and the J segment 3 bases; nucleotides outside the gene matches: 10. The length of the CDR3 is 17 residues. This chain's CDR3 is CASSERSRDYFYNEQFF. The CDR3 coding sequence is TGTGCCAGCAGTGAACGAAGCCGGGACTATTTCTACAATGAGCAGTTCTTC.

This clonotype was counted a few times. Mismatch with germline at one junction end may stem from a read error. The chain couples TRBV7-7 to TRBJ2-1; no clear D gene. The J call may be incorrect, as the DNA end agrees better with TRBJ2-7. Per the germline V gene, CDR1 is SSHAT and CDR2 is FNYEAQ (reference sequence). This CDR3 region has 13 residues. This CDR3 reads CASSSSPTYEQYF. DNA for the CDR3: TGTGCTAGCAGCTCTTCCCCTACCTACGAGCAGTACTTC.

This chain joins TRBV10-2 and TRBJ2-4, with D perhaps matching TRBD1 (6 bases). The better agreement between TRBJ2-5 and the DNA end casts doubt on the J call. CDR1 is WSHSY and CDR2 is SAAADI in the germline V gene. The CDR3 runs to 13 residues. CDR3 in DNA: TGCGCCAGCGTACCCCGGGACATAGAGACCCAGTACTTC. This gives the protein CASVPRDIETQYF.